This entry lists 18 T cell receptor beta chains sequenced from one sample in a study of patients and donors after allogeneic stem cell transplantation. TCRdb processed the RT-PCR reads anew with MiXCR; each CDR3 protein has one entry. The repertoire includes hundreds of thousands of distinct CDR3 sequences, 16% of them detected once, and 7% to 7.5% sits in the top ten. Sample: blood, either unsorted or a sorted T cell fraction (not recorded which). Source of these receptors: a human donor who was either an allogeneic HSCT recipient or a stem cell or donor lymphocyte infusion donor (not recorded which). It is not recorded whose cells these are; they may come from a transplant donor.

V gene TRBV20-1 combines with J gene TRBJ1-2; tentative D call: TRBD1 (5 bases). This CDR3 comprises 15 residues. Germline V CDR1 and CDR2: DFQATT, SNEGSKA (reference sequence). V lost 4 bases to trimming and J lost 4 bases, with 19 bases between them. CDR3 sequence: CSATYGTSYSYGYTF. The DNA for the CDR3 is TGCAGTGCTACGTACGGGACGTCCTATTCCTATGGCTACACCTTC.

The CDR3 region is CASSHGTGQHYEQYF. For the CDR3, the DNA is TGCGCCAGCAGCCACGGGACAGGGCAACACTACGAGCAGTACTTC. The chain combines TRBV5-1 with TRBJ2-7, with 9 positions matching TRBD1. Germline values: CDR1 SGHRS, CDR2 YFSETQ. V lost 4 bases, J lost 3 bases, and 8 bases stayed unmatched. The CDR3 consists of 15 residues.

V and J are TRBV10-3 and TRBJ2-7; TRBD1 matches at 7 bases. The CDR3 covers 13 residues. V was clipped by 7 bases and J by 1 base; unmatched bases: 4. Looked up from germline, CDR1 is ENHRY and CDR2 is SYGVKD. CDR3 amino acids: CAIKSTGSYEQYF. The CDR3 DNA sequence: TGTGCCATCAAGTCGACAGGGTCCTACGAGCAGTACTTC.

This clonotype was recorded a few times. An end of the junction does not agree with germline; a read error may underlie this. The DNA for the CDR3 is TGTGCCACCAGTGCAAGGATCCCGAACGCCGGGGAGCTGTTTTTT. This sequence encodes CATSARIPNAGELFF. J is TRBJ2-2 and V is TRBV24-1; the D is unclear. CDR3 size: 15 residues. Per the germline V gene, CDR1 is KGHDR and CDR2 is SFDVKD.

The table lists this clonotype with a few counts. V gene TRBV4-3 combines with J gene TRBJ1-1, with a tentative D call TRBD1 (6 bases). There are 17 residues in the CDR3. Trimming cost V 3 bases and J 4 bases, with 21 bases left between them. The V gene's germline CDR1 is LGHNA and CDR2 YSLEER. The CDR3, as DNA: TGCGCCAGCAGCCAGGAGAGAGGGGGGCGGCCAGGCACTGAAGCTTTCTTT. Amino acids: CASSQERGGRPGTEAFF.

The chain couples TRBV7-9 to TRBJ2-2; D possibly corresponds to TRBD2 (5 bases). The germline V gene encodes CDR1 SEHNR and CDR2 FQNEAQ (reference sequence). This CDR3 contains 17 residues. V was trimmed by 0 bases and J by 0 bases, leaving 11 bases between them. The CDR3 DNA reads as TGTGCCAGCAGCTTAGCGCTTCAGCGGTCGAACACCGGGGAGCTGTTTTTT. It specifies CASSLALQRSNTGELFF. Full variable domain (outside the CDR3, taken from reference TRBV7-9 and TRBJ2-2): DTGVSQNPRHKITKRGQNVTFRCDPISEHNRLYWYRQTLGQGPEFLTYFQNEAQLEKSRLLSDRFSAERPKGSFSTLEIQRTEQGDSAMYLCASSLALQRSNTGELFFGEGSRLTVL.

This clonotype occurred many times. The V call is TRBV25-1, the J call TRBJ1-1; possible D gene TRBD1, 5 bases. The CDR3 sequence is 13 residues long. Germline lookup yields CDR1 MGHDK and CDR2 SYGVNS. V lost 2 bases and J 4 bases, leaving 8 bases between the germline ends. For the CDR3, the DNA is TGTGCCAGCAGTGAACAGGGTTTCACTGAAGCTTTCTTT. This sequence encodes CASSEQGFTEAFF.

V and J are TRBV4-3 and TRBJ2-7, with D unresolved. The CDR3 has 16 residues. CDR1 is LGHNA, CDR2 YSLEER, per germline. The germline V and J ends were trimmed by 0 bases and 0 bases, with 12 bases remaining between them. The CDR3 region has the DNA TGCGCCAGCAGCCAAGAAACACCACCGGGCTCCTACGAGCAGTACTTC. Amino acid sequence: CASSQETPPGSYEQYF.

The sample holds a few counts of this clonotype. The chain uses TRBV6-5 and TRBJ1-5; D remains ambiguous. Germline V CDR1 and CDR2: MNHEY, SVGAGI. The CDR3 has 14 residues. The germline V and J ends were trimmed by 2 bases and 3 bases, with 8 bases remaining between them. The CDR3 nucleotides are TGTGCCAGCAGTTACCCCGGCCCCAATCAGCCCCAGCATTTT. As protein: CASSYPGPNQPQHF.

The genes are TRBV12-3 or TRBV12-4 and TRBJ1-1; D remains unclear. The CDR3 length is 14 residues. V was pared by 1 base and J by 7 bases, with 13 bases between. CDR3 DNA sequence: TGTGCCAGCAGTTTAGACGGGTTCTTTGGTGAAGCTTTCTTT. Its translation: CASSLDGFFGEAFF.

This clonotype showed up just a few times. V gene TRBV12-5 combines with J gene TRBJ2-7; 7 bases agree with TRBD1. V lost 6 bases and J lost 2; bases outside the gene matches: 13. Germline CDR1 reads LGHNT; CDR2 reads FRNRAP. The length of the CDR3 is 16 residues. The chain's CDR3 is CASGIIEGAGAYEQYF. Here the CDR3 DNA reads TGTGCTAGTGGAATTATTGAGGGGGCCGGGGCCTACGAGCAGTACTTC.

This clonotype was picked up many times. The J gene is TRBJ2-1, the V gene TRBV18, with TRBD2 identical over 12 bases. V lost 4 bases to trimming and J lost 8 bases; unmatched junction nucleotides: 6. CDR1 and CDR2 from the germline V gene are KGHSH and LQKENI. The length of the CDR3 is 15 residues. CDR3 nucleotides: TGTGCCAGCTCACGACTAGCGGGGGTTGGCGATGAGCAGTTCTTC. It encodes CASSRLAGVGDEQFF.

This clonotype was picked up a small number of times. V gene TRBV6-2 or TRBV6-3 combines with J gene TRBJ1-5; no definite D call. The CDR3 has 12 residues. CDR1 and CDR2 from the germline V gene are MNHEY and SVGEGT. The V gene lost 8 bases and the J gene lost 4 bases, with 9 bases spanning the gap. CDR3 protein: CASRPANQPQHF. CDR3 DNA sequence: TGTGCCAGCCGACCAGCTAATCAGCCCCAGCATTTT.

This clonotype was seen at least ten times. V and J are TRBV20-1 and TRBJ2-3; D possibly corresponds to TRBD1 (6 bases). V was cut by 5 bases and J by 4 bases, with 7 bases left in between. CDR1 and CDR2 (germline): DFQATT, SNEGSKA (reference sequence). The CDR3 covers 11 residues. The CDR3 sequence: CSAEGADTQYF. The CDR3 bases are TGCAGTGCTGAGGGGGCAGATACGCAGTATTTT.

This clonotype was picked up a small number of times. The chain combines TRBV5-1 with TRBJ2-1; perhaps TRBD2 as D (7 bases). The CDR3 consists of 14 residues. Germline V gene data show CDR1 as SGHRS and CDR2 as YFSETQ. Trimming cost V 1 base and J 5 bases, with 10 bases left between them. The CDR3 DNA sequence: TGCGCCAGCAGCTTGCGGGGGGCCCACAATGAGCAGTTCTTC. Translating it yields CASSLRGAHNEQFF.

In its sample, this clonotype was seen a few times. This chain connects TRBV4-1 to TRBJ2-1; D possibly corresponds to TRBD2 (6 bases). CDR3 length: 17 amino acids. Germline V gives CDR1 MGHRA, CDR2 YSYEKL. With 0 bases removed from V and 8 bases from J, the gap between germline ends came to 20 bases. CDR3 nucleotide sequence: TGCGCCAGCAGCCAAGATGGCGGGGCTTTAATCGGGGATGAGCAGTTCTTC. Translation: CASSQDGGALIGDEQFF.

This clonotype has only a few counts. V is TRBV7-9 and J is TRBJ2-5; no definite D call. From germline, CDR1 is SEHNR and CDR2 FQNEAQ (reference sequence). The CDR3 runs 13 residues. V lost 2 bases and J lost 3, with 7 bases in between. Here the CDR3 reads CASSLINKETQYF. In DNA form, the CDR3 reads TGTGCCAGCAGCTTAATTAACAAAGAGACCCAGTACTTC.

The V and J genes are TRBV7-6 and TRBJ2-3; a weak D match, TRBD1 (5 bases). V lost 1 base to trimming and J lost 7 bases, with 18 bases between them. This CDR3 comprises 16 residues. The V gene's germline CDR1 is SGHVS and CDR2 FNYEAQ. Here the CDR3 reads CASSLVGVDKSYTQYF. CDR3 sequence (DNA): TGTGCCAGCAGCTTAGTAGGGGTGGATAAGTCTTATACGCAGTATTTT.